The clone carrying this T cell receptor beta chain was seen repeatedly, ten times or more. The data stem from a study of regulatory T cells in long-lasting Graves disease. To make TCR beta libraries, researchers used iRepertoire HTBI primers and Arm-PCR of CDR3 regions. A single record per CDR3 protein comes from TCRdb applying MiXCR to the multiplex PCR reads. The sample shows over 200,000 distinct CDR3 sequences, approximately 20% of them seen only once. The sample's time point: newly diagnosed GD, antithyroid drugs for less than 3 months. RNA extracted from PBMCs served as the sequencing template. These data also formed part of another study, on T cells in Graves' hyperthyroidism and ophthalmopathy.

This specimen was peripheral blood mononuclear cells (PBMCs), taken at new diagnosis, from a patient treated with antithyroid drugs. This sequence originates from a woman younger than 45 with Graves disease.

This chain's CDR3 is CASSPTDNYGYTF. Written as DNA, the CDR3 is TGTGCCAGCTCACCAACAGATAACTATGGCTACACCTTC. The rearrangement joins TRBV18 to TRBJ1-2, with D unresolved. This CDR3 is 13 amino acids long. Trimming removed 2 bases from V and 1 base from J, with 5 bases in between. Germline V CDR1 and CDR2: KGHSH, LQKENI.